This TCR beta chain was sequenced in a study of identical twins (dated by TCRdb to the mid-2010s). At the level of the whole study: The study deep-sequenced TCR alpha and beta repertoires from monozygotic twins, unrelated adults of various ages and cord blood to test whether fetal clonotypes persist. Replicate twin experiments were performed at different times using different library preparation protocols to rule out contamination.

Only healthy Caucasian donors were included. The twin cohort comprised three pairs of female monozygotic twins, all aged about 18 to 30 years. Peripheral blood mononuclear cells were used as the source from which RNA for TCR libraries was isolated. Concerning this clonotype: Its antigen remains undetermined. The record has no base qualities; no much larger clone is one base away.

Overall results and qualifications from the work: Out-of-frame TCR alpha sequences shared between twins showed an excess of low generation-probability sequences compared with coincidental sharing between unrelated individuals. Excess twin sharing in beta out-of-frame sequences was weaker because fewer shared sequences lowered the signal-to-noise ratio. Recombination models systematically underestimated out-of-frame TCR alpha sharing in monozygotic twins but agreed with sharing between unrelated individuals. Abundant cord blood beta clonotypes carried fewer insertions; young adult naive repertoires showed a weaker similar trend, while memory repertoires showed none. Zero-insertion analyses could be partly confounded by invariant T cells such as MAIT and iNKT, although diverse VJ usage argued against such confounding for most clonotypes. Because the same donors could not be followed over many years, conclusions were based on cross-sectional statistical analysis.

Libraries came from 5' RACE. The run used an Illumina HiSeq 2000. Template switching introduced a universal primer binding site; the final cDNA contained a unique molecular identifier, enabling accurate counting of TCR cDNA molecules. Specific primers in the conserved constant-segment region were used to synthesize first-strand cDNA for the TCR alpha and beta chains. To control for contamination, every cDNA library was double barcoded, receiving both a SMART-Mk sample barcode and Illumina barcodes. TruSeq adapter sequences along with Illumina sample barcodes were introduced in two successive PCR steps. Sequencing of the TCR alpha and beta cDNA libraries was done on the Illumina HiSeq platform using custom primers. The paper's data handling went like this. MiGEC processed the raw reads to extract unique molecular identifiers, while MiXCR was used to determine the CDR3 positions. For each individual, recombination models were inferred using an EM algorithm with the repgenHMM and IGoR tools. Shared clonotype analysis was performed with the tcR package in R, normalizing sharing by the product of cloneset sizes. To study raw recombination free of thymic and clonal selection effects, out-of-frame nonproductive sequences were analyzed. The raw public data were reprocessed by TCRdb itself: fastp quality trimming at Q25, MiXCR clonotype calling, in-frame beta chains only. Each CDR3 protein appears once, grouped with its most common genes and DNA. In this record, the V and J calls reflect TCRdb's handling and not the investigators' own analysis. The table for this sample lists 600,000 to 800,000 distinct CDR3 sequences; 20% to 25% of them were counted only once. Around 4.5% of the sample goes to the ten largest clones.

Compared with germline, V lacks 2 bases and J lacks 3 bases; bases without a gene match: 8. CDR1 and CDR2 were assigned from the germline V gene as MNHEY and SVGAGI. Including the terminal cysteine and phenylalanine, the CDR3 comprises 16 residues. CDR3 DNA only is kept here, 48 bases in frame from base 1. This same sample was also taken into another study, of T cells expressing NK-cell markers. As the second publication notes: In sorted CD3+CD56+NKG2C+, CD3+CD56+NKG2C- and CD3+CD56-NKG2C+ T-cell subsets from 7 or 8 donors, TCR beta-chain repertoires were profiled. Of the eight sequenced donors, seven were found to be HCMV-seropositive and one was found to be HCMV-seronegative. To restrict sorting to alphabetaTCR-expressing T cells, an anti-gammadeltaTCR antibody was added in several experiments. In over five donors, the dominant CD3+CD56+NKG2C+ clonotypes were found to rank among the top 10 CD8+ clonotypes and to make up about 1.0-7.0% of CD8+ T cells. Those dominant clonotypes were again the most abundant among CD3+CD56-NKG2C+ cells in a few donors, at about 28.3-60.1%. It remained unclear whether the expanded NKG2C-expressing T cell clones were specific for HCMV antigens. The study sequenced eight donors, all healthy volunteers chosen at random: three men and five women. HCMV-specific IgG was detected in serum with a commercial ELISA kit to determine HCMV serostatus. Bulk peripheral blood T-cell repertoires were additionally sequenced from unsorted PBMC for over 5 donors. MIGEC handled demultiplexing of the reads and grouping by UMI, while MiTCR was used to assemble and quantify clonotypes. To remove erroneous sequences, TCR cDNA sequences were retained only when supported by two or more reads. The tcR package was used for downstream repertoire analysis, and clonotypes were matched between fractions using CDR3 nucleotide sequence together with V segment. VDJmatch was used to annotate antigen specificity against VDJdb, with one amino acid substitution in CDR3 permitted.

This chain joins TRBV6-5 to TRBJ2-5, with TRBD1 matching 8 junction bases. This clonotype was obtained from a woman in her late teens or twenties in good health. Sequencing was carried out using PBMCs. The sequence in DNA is TGTGCCAGCAGTTACGGCGGCAGGGGGCAGAAAGAGACCCAGTACTTC. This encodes CASSYGGRGQKETQYF.